A few counts support the clone carrying this T cell receptor (beta chain). Its antigen is undetermined. The isolated RNA, all of it, was reverse transcribed, so expressed TCRB transcripts were what got sequenced. Profiling relied on immunoSEQ multiplex PCR, and the TCRdb table lists in-frame clones only, not all of them. The table shows some 150,000 clones, with approximately 12% occurring only once. This CDR3 is 16 amino acids long. V dropped 0 bases and J dropped 5; count of bases not matched to a gene: 13. Germline-derived CDR1 and CDR2 are GTSNPN and SVGIG (reference sequence). This record belongs to a study of beta chain features in type 1 diabetes. The study's findings and limits: Fewer junction insertions and more nucleotide deletions appeared in type 1 diabetes patients.

The receptor's source is a man younger than 35 in good health. The chain combines TRBV30 with TRBJ2-7, with 7 bases lining up with TRBD2. Specimen: central memory CD4+ T cells from blood. DNA for the CDR3: TGTGCCTGGAGTGTACAAGGGCTAGCGGCGATCCACGAGCAGTACTTC. As protein: CAWSVQGLAAIHEQYF.